Listed below are T cell receptor beta chains from one sample, sequenced in a study of cytomegalovirus exposure and HLA in healthy donors. Profiling relied on immunoSEQ multiplex PCR, and the TCRdb table lists in-frame clones only, not all of them. This sample has around 150,000 clones, with around 79% found just once. The sequencing input was PBMCs. These receptors all come from a man aged 40-55 years in good health and CMV-seronegative. CDR3s include the opening cysteine and the closing phenylalanine or tryptophan. D genes are given only for firm matches. The listing skips clone size in some rows; elsewhere it reads once, few, many or a size class.

d_call,j_call,clone_size,v_call,cdr3_aa,cdr3_nt
TRBD2,TRBJ2-1,NA,TRBV4-2,CASSQDLAGGPSGNEQFF,TGTGCCAGCAGCCAAGATTTAGCGGGAGGGCCCTCGGGCAATGAGCAGTTCTTC
NA,TRBJ1-4,NA,TRBV13,CASSPRTGVEKLFF,TGTGCCAGCAGCCCTCGGACCGGGGTAGAAAAACTGTTTTTT
TRBD1,TRBJ1-4,NA,TRBV29-1,CSVDTGQGDEKLFF,TGCAGCGTTGATACGGGACAGGGAGATGAAAAACTGTTTTTT
TRBD1,TRBJ2-7,NA,TRBV29-1,CSVRGQWASTYEQYF,TGCAGCGTTAGGGGGCAATGGGCGTCTACCTACGAGCAGTACTTC
TRBD1,TRBJ2-2,NA,TRBV15,CATRIGQGGELFF,TGTGCCACCAGAATCGGACAGGGTGGGGAGCTGTTTTTT
TRBD1,TRBJ2-5,NA,TRBV29-1,CSIDRDSGETQYF,TGCAGCATTGACAGGGATTCGGGCGAGACCCAGTACTTC
TRBD2,TRBJ2-1,NA,TRBV7-2,CASSLATSGRGSYNEQFF,TGTGCCAGCAGCTTAGCCACTAGCGGGAGAGGGTCCTACAATGAGCAGTTCTTC
NA,TRBJ2-3,NA,TRBV6-1,CASSESGANADTQYF,TGTGCCAGCAGTGAGTCAGGGGCGAACGCAGATACGCAGTATTTT
NA,TRBJ2-2,NA,TRBV28,CASSPGGIGELFF,TGTGCCAGCAGTCCTGGGGGGATCGGGGAGCTGTTTTTT
NA,TRBJ2-7,NA,TRBV6-5,CASSFVQGDRYEQYF,TGTGCCAGCAGTTTCGTCCAGGGTGATCGCTACGAGCAGTACTTC
TRBD1,TRBJ1-1,NA,TRBV10-3,CATRGADRGQHTEAFF,TGTGCCACCCGGGGGGCCGACAGGGGGCAGCACACTGAAGCTTTCTTT
TRBD1,TRBJ2-6,once,TRBV10-3,CANGQGAGTGANVLTF,TGTGCCAACGGACAGGGGGCTGGAACTGGGGCCAACGTCCTGACTTTC
NA,TRBJ2-1,few,TRBV4-2,CASSQGSLILNEQFF,TGTGCCAGCAGCCAAGGATCACTAATACTGAATGAGCAGTTCTTC
TRBD2,TRBJ2-1,NA,TRBV5-4,CASSPSGRASEQFF,TGTGCCAGCAGCCCTAGCGGGAGGGCGTCTGAGCAGTTCTTC
TRBD2,TRBJ2-2,once,TRBV13,CASDLAANTGELFF,TGTGCCAGCGACCTAGCGGCGAACACCGGGGAGCTGTTTTTT
TRBD2,TRBJ2-5,NA,TRBV5-1,CASSLRSSGSRETQYF,TGCGCCAGCAGCCTAAGGTCCAGCGGGAGCAGGGAGACCCAGTACTTC
TRBD1,TRBJ2-7,few,TRBV2,CASTNVGTGLEQYF,TGTGCCAGCACAAATGTCGGGACAGGGCTCGAGCAGTACTTC
NA,TRBJ1-3,NA,TRBV5-1,CASSLESSSGNTIYF,TGCGCCAGCAGCTTGGAATCGAGCTCTGGAAACACCATATATTTT
TRBD2,TRBJ2-3,few,TRBV19,CASSAAGRGEVGQYF,TGTGCCAGTAGTGCAGCGGGCCGGGGGGAGGTCGGGCAGTATTTT
NA,TRBJ1-5,NA,TRBV10-2,CASSESSGSSQPQHF,TGCGCCAGCAGTGAGTCGTCAGGGTCAAGTCAGCCCCAGCATTTT
TRBD1,TRBJ2-2,NA,TRBV11-1,CASSLRTGLNTGELFF,TGTGCCAGCAGCTTGAGGACAGGGCTGAACACCGGGGAGCTGTTTTTT
TRBD2,TRBJ2-7,few,TRBV6-4,CASRNWTSGSYEQYF,TGTGCCAGCAGGAACTGGACTAGCGGATCCTACGAGCAGTACTTC
TRBD1,TRBJ1-3,NA,TRBV18,CASFDRVDGNTIYF,TGTGCCAGCTTCGACAGGGTGGATGGAAACACCATATATTTT
NA,TRBJ1-6,NA,TRBV6-5,CASRTENSPLHF,TGTGCCAGCAGAACAGAGAATTCACCCCTCCACTTT
TRBD2,TRBJ2-7,NA,TRBV7-8,CASSLAGEFYEQYF,TGTGCCAGCAGTCTAGCGGGAGAGTTCTACGAGCAGTACTTC
TRBD1,TRBJ2-7,NA,TRBV19,CASSHPGGDEQYF,TGTGCCAGTAGTCACCCAGGGGGCGACGAGCAGTACTTC
TRBD1,TRBJ2-5,NA,TRBV29-1,CSVVQGAQETQYF,TGCAGCGTTGTACAGGGGGCCCAAGAGACCCAGTACTTC
TRBD2,TRBJ2-1,NA,TRBV5-1,CASSLGPGGGLSSYNEQFF,TGCGCCAGCAGCTTGGGACCGGGAGGGGGGCTCAGCTCCTACAATGAGCAGTTCTTC
NA,TRBJ1-3,once,TRBV9,CASSIGLLPSGGNTIYF,TGTGCCAGCAGCATCGGACTCCTGCCCAGCGGAGGAAACACCATATATTTT
NA,TRBJ2-7,once,TRBV7-2,CASSADSAHYEQYF,TGTGCCAGCAGCGCTGACAGCGCCCACTACGAGCAGTACTTC
NA,TRBJ2-7,NA,TRBV5-1,CASSLQGSGIASSYEQYF,TGCGCCAGCAGCTTGCAAGGGAGCGGAATCGCTAGCTCCTACGAGCAGTACTTC
NA,TRBJ2-7,NA,TRBV19,CASSIAVRGGYEQYF,TGTGCCAGTAGTATCGCGGTCCGCGGTGGGTACGAGCAGTACTTC
NA,TRBJ2-2,few,TRBV6-5,CASSYSRLYTGELFF,TGTGCCAGCAGTTACTCTAGACTCTACACCGGGGAGCTGTTTTTT
NA,TRBJ2-2,NA,TRBV19,CASSIDRAAKSLFF,TGTGCCAGTAGTATAGATCGTGCAGCGAAGAGTCTGTTTTTT
NA,TRBJ2-7,few,TRBV6-1,CASSDLAPPYEQYF,TGTGCCAGCAGTGACTTAGCACCGCCCTACGAGCAGTACTTC
TRBD2,TRBJ2-3,few,TRBV7-9,CASSLEGLARDTQYF,TGTGCCAGCAGCTTAGAGGGACTAGCCCGAGATACGCAGTATTTT
NA,TRBJ2-7,NA,TRBV21-1,CASSNQRRSGLGSYEQYF,TGTGCCAGCAGCAACCAAAGACGGTCGGGGTTGGGAAGCTACGAGCAGTACTTC
TRBD1,TRBJ1-4,NA,TRBV6-6,CASSDRGTTNEKLFF,TGTGCCAGCAGTGACAGGGGTACAACTAATGAAAAACTGTTTTTT
TRBD2,TRBJ2-1,NA,TRBV7-2,CASSWTVAGGLNEQFF,TGTGCCAGCAGCTGGACAGTAGCGGGAGGTTTAAATGAGCAGTTCTTC
NA,TRBJ2-3,NA,TRBV7-6,CASSLTSRPMARTDTQYF,TGTGCCAGCAGCTTAACTAGTCGACCTATGGCCCGGACAGATACGCAGTATTTT